Below, 8 T cell receptor beta chains from the same sample are listed, as sequenced in a study of T cells in Graves' hyperthyroidism and ophthalmopathy. What was amplified from RNA transcripts were TCR beta CDR3 regions. An initial round of RT-PCR targeting the TCR CDR3 relied on the HTBI primer set. A single record per CDR3 protein comes from TCRdb applying MiXCR to the multiplex PCR reads. The table records some 400,000 distinct CDR3 sequences, approximately 19% of them present only once. The specimen was blood. The receptors were gathered from a woman between 18 and 29 years old with Graves' hyperthyroidism.

For this clonotype: A much more abundant neighbour one base away suggests this may be a read error. The chain carries TRBV9 and TRBJ2-5; D may correspond to TRBD1 or TRBD2 (5 bases each). V lost 0 bases and J 0 bases, leaving 6 bases between the germline ends. Germline CDR1 and CDR2: SGDLS and YYNGEE. CDR3 length: 14 amino acids. The DNA for the CDR3 is TGTGCCAGCAGCGTAGGGGGGTACCAAGAGACCCAGTACTTC. This sequence encodes CASSVGGYQETQYF.

This clonotype was detected many times. The junction departs from germline at one end; a sequencing error may be responsible. The V and J genes are TRBV28 and TRBJ1-1; 7 nucleotides line up with TRBD1. Germline V gene lookup returns CDR1 MDHEN and CDR2 SYDVKM. The CDR3 sequence is 15 residues long. In DNA, the CDR3 is TGTGCCAGCAGTTTTTTGTTGGGACAGAACACTGAAGCTTCCTTT. It is translated as CASSFLLGQNTEASF. The full variable domain, its missing parts supplied by reference TRBV28 and TRBJ1-1, is DVKVTQSSRYLVKRTGEKVFLECVQDMDHENMFWYRQDPGLGLRLIYFSYDVKMKEKGDIPEGYSVSREKKERFSLILESASTNQTSMYLCASSFLLGQNTEASFGQGTRLTVV.

The chain joins TRBV4-2 to TRBJ2-7, with a weak D call TRBD2 (7 bases). This CDR3 has 16 residues. From germline, CDR1 is LGHNA and CDR2 YNFKEQ. V gave up 3 bases and J gave up 6 bases, with 21 bases separating them. The CDR3 sequence is CASSQTALGAGAEQYF. The CDR3 DNA reads TGTGCCAGCAGCCAGACAGCCCTAGGGGCGGGGGCCGAGCAGTACTTC.

This clonotype was seen at least ten times. The chain links TRBV6-4 to TRBJ2-2; 8 nucleotides line up with TRBD1. The J segment lost 1 base and the V segment lost 5 bases, leaving 9 bases of the junction unmatched. The CDR3 runs to 17 residues. The V gene's germline CDR1 is MRHNA and CDR2 SNTAGT. CDR3 coding DNA: TGTGCCAGCAGTCTGTTGGGGGACAGGCAGAACACCGGGGAGCTGTTTTTT. Translated: CASSLLGDRQNTGELFF.

The CDR3 sequence is CASSLGGGTQSLNTEAFF. The CDR3 DNA sequence: TGTGCCAGCAGTTTAGGGGGTGGGACACAATCCTTGAACACTGAAGCTTTCTTT. The chain is built from TRBV27 and TRBJ1-1, with D possibly TRBD1 on 6 matching bases. The CDR3 totals 18 residues. V lost 2 bases and J 0 bases, leaving 19 bases between the germline ends. The germline CDR1 and CDR2 sequences are MNHEY and SMNVEV (reference sequence).

This clonotype was seen many times. This rearrangement joins TRBV7-9 to TRBJ1-2; no clear D gene. Trimming took 3 bases from V and 3 from J, leaving 8 bases between them. The CDR3 has 13 residues. The V gene's germline CDR1 is SEHNR and CDR2 FQNEAQ (reference sequence). The CDR3 spells CASSLEGYYGYTF. In DNA, the CDR3 is TGTGCCAGCAGCTTGGAAGGGTACTATGGCTACACCTTC.

This clonotype has a count of ten or more. This sequence joins TRBV30 and TRBJ2-5; 9 nucleotides match TRBD1. Trimming removed 8 bases from V and 5 bases from J; junction bases left unmatched: 9. This CDR3 has 13 amino acids. Germline CDR1 reads GTSNPN; CDR2 reads SVGIG (reference sequence). The DNA for the CDR3 is TGTGCCCAATCCCCGGGACAGGGTGAGACCCAGTACTTC. It codes for CAQSPGQGETQYF.

This clonotype was recorded at least ten times. The chain joins TRBV28 to TRBJ1-2, with D hard to call. The CDR3 loop spans 14 amino acids. Trimming cost V 5 bases and J 2 bases, with 12 bases left between them. The V gene's germline CDR1 is MDHEN and CDR2 SYDVKM. CDR3 residues: CASSLGWANYGYTF. The CDR3 DNA reads TGTGCCAGCAGTCTAGGATGGGCCAACTATGGCTACACCTTC.